The 21 T cell receptor beta chains presented below share a single source sample, sequenced in a study of blood T cell repertoires in COVID-19. Clones were read by immunoSEQ multiplex PCR, and TCRdb kept only the in-frame ones, dropping some. The table records 75,000 to 100,000 clones, 83% of them present only once. The sequenced sample consisted of peripheral blood. The origin of the receptors is a woman aged 80 or over with acute or convalescent COVID-19.

V and J are TRBV6-2 or TRBV6-3 and TRBJ2-1, with 7 bases fitting TRBD2. Germline V gene lookup returns CDR1 MNHEY and CDR2 SVGEGT. The CDR3 is 13 amino acids. V was clipped by 2 bases and J by 7 bases; unmatched bases: 2. DNA of the CDR3: TGTGCCAGCAGTTACGGACTAGGAAATGAGCAGTTCTTC. Its translation: CASSYGLGNEQFF.

The V and J genes are TRBV3-1 (or the pseudogene TRBV3-2) and TRBJ2-5; a weak D match, TRBD1 (5 bases). Trimming left V 0 bases short and J 6 bases short, with 14 bases between. The CDR3 spans 15 residues. Germline loops: CDR1 LGHDT, CDR2 YNNKEL (reference sequence). The CDR3, as DNA: TGTGCCAGCAGCCAAGATATCCAGAAGGGGCAGACCCAGTACTTC. Protein sequence: CASSQDIQKGQTQYF.

This clone showed up just once. V usage is TRBV27 and J usage is TRBJ2-7; the D gene is possibly TRBD2 (6 bases). The V and J ends lost 5 bases and 0 bases respectively, with 14 bases between them. This CDR3 contains 15 residues. Germline values: CDR1 MNHEY, CDR2 SMNVEV (reference sequence). The CDR3 DNA is TGTGCCAGCAGTCCCCTAGCGTTAATCTCCTACGAGCAGTACTTC. Encoded protein: CASSPLALISYEQYF.

This clone was seen a single time. This chain connects TRBV7-9 to TRBJ2-2; D is ambiguous. This CDR3 spans 16 amino acids. Per germline, CDR1 SEHNR and CDR2 FQNEAQ (reference sequence). The ends were cut back, 5 bases at V and 0 bases at J, with 13 bases in the middle. CDR3 coding DNA: TGTGCCAGCAGCCCATATCCACGGTCGAACACCGGGGAGCTGTTTTTT. Its protein is CASSPYPRSNTGELFF.

Only a few counts were recorded for this clone. This rearrangement joins TRBV4-2 to TRBJ2-2; 12 bases fit TRBD2. Germline CDR1 LGHNA, CDR2 YNFKEQ. This CDR3 spans 17 amino acids. The J segment lost 6 bases and the V segment lost 1 base, leaving 6 bases of the junction unmatched. CDR3 sequence (DNA): TGTGCCAGCAGCCAAGGACTAGCGGGAGTTTCGGCCGGGGAGCTGTTTTTT. This encodes CASSQGLAGVSAGELFF.

This sequence joins TRBV11-3 and TRBJ1-1; possible D gene TRBD1, 6 bases. The CDR3 sequence is 14 residues long. The V gene lost 5 bases and the J gene lost 1 base, with 11 bases spanning the gap. CDR1 and CDR2 (germline): SGHNT, YENEEA. CDR3 sequence (DNA): TGTGCCAGCAGCCCCCAAGGGGGGAACACTGAAGCTTTCTTT. As protein: CASSPQGGNTEAFF.

The CDR3 sequence is CASSQDRAGLTDTQYF. The CDR3 nucleotides read TGTGCCAGCAGCCAAGATCGAGCGGGACTGACAGATACGCAGTATTTT. The chain combines TRBV3-1 (or the pseudogene TRBV3-2) with TRBJ2-3; 7 nucleotides align to TRBD2. The CDR3 is 16 amino acids. With 0 bases clipped from V and 3 bases from J, the junction kept 6 bases outside the gene matches. The V gene's germline CDR1 is LGHDT and CDR2 YNNKEL (reference sequence).

Only one count was recorded for this clone. This sequence joins TRBV19 and TRBJ1-1; TRBD1 matches at 8 bases. Germline trimming cut 1 base from V and 5 bases from J; bases unmatched to any gene: 6. This CDR3 is built from 15 residues. In germline, CDR1 is LNHDA, CDR2 SQIVND (reference sequence). CDR3 in DNA: TGTGCCAGTAGTATAGTCGCAGGGGGCAAGACTGAAGCTTTCTTT. It is translated as CASSIVAGGKTEAFF.

CDR3 nucleotides: TGTGCCAGCACCTTAAACGACAGGGGCGGAAACACCATATATTTT. Translated, it gives CASTLNDRGGNTIYF. The chain has TRBV28 and TRBJ1-3; 8 bases align to TRBD1. V gave up 7 bases and J gave up 4 bases; unmatched junction bases: 9. There are 15 residues in the CDR3. Germline values: CDR1 MDHEN, CDR2 SYDVKM.

The chain couples TRBV28 to TRBJ1-2; 8 positions match TRBD1. Per germline, CDR1 MDHEN and CDR2 SYDVKM. The CDR3 runs 16 residues. J gave up 4 bases and V 5 bases, and 12 bases lay outside the gene matches. This CDR3 is CASSEAQGVRFYGYTF. Written as DNA, the CDR3 is TGTGCCAGCAGTGAAGCACAGGGGGTCCGATTCTATGGCTACACCTTC.

The gene calls are TRBV19 and TRBJ1-1; TRBD1 aligns across 10 bases. The V gene's germline CDR1 is LNHDA and CDR2 SQIVND (reference sequence). Trimming took 4 bases from V and 4 from J; bases not matched to a gene: 9. This CDR3 has 16 amino acids. CDR3 loop: CASSKGDRGLGTEAFF. CDR3 sequence (DNA): TGTGCCAGTAGTAAAGGGGACAGGGGTTTGGGCACTGAAGCTTTCTTT.

The chain uses TRBV19 and TRBJ2-2; D is perhaps TRBD2 (6 bases). The CDR3 contains 14 residues. The V end lost 5 bases, the J end lost 6 bases, and 13 bases lay between the germline ends. Germline CDR1 and CDR2: LNHDA and SQIVND (reference sequence). CDR3 sequence (DNA): TGTGCCAGTAGTCGAGGGAGGCCCGCCGGGGAGCTGTTTTTT. Its protein product is CASSRGRPAGELFF.

CDR3 DNA: TGTGCCAGCAGCAAAGGGGTACAGGGGGGAACTCAAGAGACCCAGTACTTC. This encodes CASSKGVQGGTQETQYF. This chain connects TRBV21-1 to TRBJ2-5; TRBD1, the D gene given by the table, was not confirmed from the DNA. TRBV21-1 is termed a pseudogene. This CDR3 comprises 17 residues.

The V and J genes are TRBV21-1 and TRBJ2-5; TRBD2, as called in the table, went unchecked against the DNA. TRBV21-1 is a listed pseudogene. This CDR3 is 12 amino acids long. CDR3 sequence reads: CASSEGGETQYF. The CDR3 DNA reads as TGTGCCAGCAGCGAGGGGGGGGAGACCCAGTACTTC.

The chain links TRBV7-9 to TRBJ2-2, with D perhaps matching TRBD1 (6 bases). CDR3 length equals 15 residues. Trimming cost V 1 base and J 3 bases, with 9 bases left between them. Germline lookup yields CDR1 SEHNR and CDR2 FQNEAQ (reference sequence). The DNA for the CDR3 is TGTGCCAGCAGCTTAGGGGCAGGGGACACCGGGGAGCTGTTTTTT. Amino acid sequence: CASSLGAGDTGELFF.

The rearrangement uses TRBV3-1 (or the pseudogene TRBV3-2) and TRBJ2-6; TRBD1 matches 9 bases. The junction had 8 bases not matched to a gene; V was cut back by 7 bases and J by 1 base. Germline CDR1 reads LGHDT; CDR2 reads YNNKEL (reference sequence). This CDR3 comprises 17 residues. The CDR3 here is CASTGQGMVSGANVLTF. DNA of the CDR3: TGTGCCAGCACCGGACAGGGGATGGTTTCTGGGGCCAACGTCCTGACTTTC.

The chain has TRBV7-2 and TRBJ1-1; D unclear. Trimming left V 2 bases short and J 0 bases short, with 7 bases between. Germline loops: CDR1 SGHTA, CDR2 FQGNSA. The CDR3 is 14 amino acids. The CDR3 reads CASSLRQLNTEAFF. CDR3 in DNA: TGTGCCAGCAGCTTACGACAACTGAACACTGAAGCTTTCTTT.

The chain couples TRBV4-1 to TRBJ1-5; D is possibly TRBD1 (5 bases). Germline loops: CDR1 MGHRA, CDR2 YSYEKL. The CDR3 runs 17 residues. Trimming cost V 3 bases and J 9 bases, with 24 bases left between them. DNA for the CDR3: TGCGCCAGCAGCCAGACCCTGGACTCCGCGGGGGGGTGGCCCCAGCATTTT. Translating it yields CASSQTLDSAGGWPQHF.

J is TRBJ2-3 and V is TRBV27; 7 bases are shared with TRBD2. This CDR3 has 17 residues. Germline loops: CDR1 MNHEY, CDR2 SMNVEV (reference sequence). Trimming cost V 6 bases and J 0 bases; bases outside gene matches: 12. CDR3 region: CASSPRGGSLSTDTQYF. CDR3 nucleotide sequence: TGTGCCAGCAGCCCCCGGGGCGGGAGTCTTAGCACAGATACGCAGTATTTT.

The chain uses TRBV24-1 and TRBJ1-5; TRBD1 agrees at 7 bases. This CDR3 contains 17 residues. Germline V gene lookup returns CDR1 KGHDR and CDR2 SFDVKD. The junction had 10 bases not matched to a gene; V was cut back by 3 bases and J by 3 bases. The CDR3 is CATSDSDREEYNQPQHF. In DNA form, the CDR3 reads TGTGCCACCAGTGATAGTGACAGGGAAGAATACAATCAGCCCCAGCATTTT.

This clone was counted only a few times. The sample has other DNA sequences that encode this CDR3 too. The chain carries TRBV19 and TRBJ2-6, with 15 positions matching TRBD2. Germline V gene data show CDR1 as LNHDA and CDR2 as SQIVND (reference sequence). Germline trimming cut 7 bases from V and 4 bases from J; bases unmatched to any gene: 8. This CDR3 contains 18 residues. The CDR3 loop reads CASTPGLAGGPGANVLTF. The DNA for the CDR3 is TGTGCCAGTACCCCCGGACTAGCGGGAGGGCCGGGGGCCAACGTCCTGACTTTC.